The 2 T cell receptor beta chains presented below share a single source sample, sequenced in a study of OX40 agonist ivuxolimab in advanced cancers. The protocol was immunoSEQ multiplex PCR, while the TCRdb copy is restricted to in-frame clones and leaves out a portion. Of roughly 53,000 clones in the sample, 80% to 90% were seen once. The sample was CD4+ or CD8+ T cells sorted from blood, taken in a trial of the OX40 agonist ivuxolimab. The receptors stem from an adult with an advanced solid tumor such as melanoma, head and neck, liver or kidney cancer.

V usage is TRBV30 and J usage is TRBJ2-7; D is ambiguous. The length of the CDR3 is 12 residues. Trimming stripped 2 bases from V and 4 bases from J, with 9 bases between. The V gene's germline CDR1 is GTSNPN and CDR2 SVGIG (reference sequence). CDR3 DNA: TGTGCCTGGAGTTTATTGGGATACGAGCAGTACTTC. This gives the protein CAWSLLGYEQYF.

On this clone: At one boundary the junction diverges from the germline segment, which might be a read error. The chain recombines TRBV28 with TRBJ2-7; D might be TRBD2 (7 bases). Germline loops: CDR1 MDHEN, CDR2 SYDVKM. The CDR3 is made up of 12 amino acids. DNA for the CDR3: TGTGCCAGCAGTTGGGAGGGGGAGCGCCTGGACTTC. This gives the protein CASSWEGERLDF.